Each of the 12 T cell receptor beta chains below was sequenced from the same sample in a study of OX40 agonist ivuxolimab in advanced cancers. Libraries were prepared by immunoSEQ multiplex PCR; TCRdb keeps only in-frame clonotypes and omits some of them. The table lists 30,000 to 45,000 clones, approximately 86% of them singletons. The material was CD4+ or CD8+ T cells sorted from blood, obtained in a trial of the OX40 agonist ivuxolimab. Receptor source: an adult with an advanced solid tumor such as melanoma, head and neck, liver or kidney cancer.

The chain combines TRBV30 with TRBJ2-1, with 12 bases identical to TRBD2. The V segment lost 5 bases and the J segment 4 bases; nucleotides outside the gene matches: 12. CDR1 and CDR2 from the germline V gene are GTSNPN and SVGIG (reference sequence). CDR3 size: 17 residues. In nucleotides, the CDR3 is TGTGCCTGGGCGCGGGCCTCACTAGCGGGGGGTTACAATGAGCAGTTCTTC. Protein: CAWARASLAGGYNEQFF.

The V and J genes are TRBV19 and TRBJ1-2, with TRBD1 matching 7 bases. Germline lookup yields CDR1 LNHDA and CDR2 SQIVND (reference sequence). V dropped 7 bases and J dropped 3; count of bases not matched to a gene: 11. CDR3 length: 15 residues. Here the CDR3 reads CASKGARALYYGYTF. The CDR3 region has the DNA TGTGCCAGTAAGGGGGCTCGAGCCCTATACTATGGCTACACCTTC.

V gene TRBV6-5 combines with J gene TRBJ1-4; D is uncertain. The CDR3 has 15 residues. Trimming took 6 bases from V and 0 from J, leaving 11 bases between them. The germline V gene has CDR1 MNHEY and CDR2 SVGAGI. The CDR3 DNA follows: TGTGCCAGCAGAAAAGACGGAGCAACTAATGAAAAACTGTTTTTT. As protein: CASRKDGATNEKLFF.

This clone showed up just once. V usage is TRBV29-1 and J usage is TRBJ2-7; 9 bases align to TRBD1. V gave up 4 bases and J gave up 5 bases; unmatched junction bases: 6. From germline, CDR1 is SQVTM and CDR2 ANQGSEA. This CDR3 comprises 13 residues. The CDR3, as DNA: TGCAGCGTTGCATGGACAGGGGTGGACGAGCAGTACTTC. Its translation is CSVAWTGVDEQYF.

The V call is TRBV12-5, the J call TRBJ2-7; either TRBD1 or TRBD2 may supply D (5 bases each). CDR1 and CDR2 from the germline V gene are LGHNT and FRNRAP. Deletions cut 1 base from V and 6 bases from J, with 16 bases between. This CDR3 has 15 residues. In nucleotides, the CDR3 is TGTGCTAGTGGTTTGGGTGGTGAGGGGCCCCGCGAGCAGTACTTC. This translates into CASGLGGEGPREQYF.

Only a few counts were recorded for this clone. The CDR3 DNA reads TGTGCCACCAGCCAGTCGGGGCAGCCCCAGCATTTT. As protein: CATSQSGQPQHF. The chain recombines TRBV15 with TRBJ1-5, with D hard to call. Germline lookup yields CDR1 LNHNV and CDR2 YYDKDF (reference sequence). The V gene lost 5 bases and the J gene lost 7 bases, with 9 bases spanning the gap. The CDR3 has 12 amino acids.

The CDR3 here is CASSLDSFNQPQHF. The CDR3 region has the DNA TGTGCCAGCAGCCTCGACAGCTTCAATCAGCCCCAGCATTTT. The chain employs TRBV7-3 and TRBJ1-5; possible D gene TRBD1, 5 bases. The V end lost 5 bases, the J end lost 3 bases, and 11 bases lay between the germline ends. CDR1 and CDR2 from the germline V gene are SGHTA and FQGTGA. The CDR3 is made up of 14 amino acids.

The CDR3 coding sequence is TGTGCCAGCAACGAGGGAGGGTACTCCCATGATGGCTACACCTTC. Protein sequence: CASNEGGYSHDGYTF. This rearrangement joins TRBV7-9 to TRBJ1-2; D is undetermined. The CDR3 is made up of 15 amino acids. CDR1 and CDR2 (germline): SEHNR, FQNEAQ (reference sequence). V was pared by 7 bases and J by 6 bases, with 21 bases between.

This rearrangement joins TRBV7-8 to TRBJ2-2; 7 bases are shared with TRBD2. From germline, CDR1 is SGHVS and CDR2 FQNEAQ. The trim removed 2 bases at V and 3 bases at J, leaving 15 bases unmatched. The CDR3 covers 19 residues. This CDR3 is CASSLNSGGTRLYTGELFF. CDR3 DNA: TGTGCCAGCAGCTTAAATTCCGGGGGGACCCGCCTGTACACCGGGGAGCTGTTTTTT. Using reference TRBV7-8 and TRBJ2-2 for the parts outside the CDR3, the full variable domain is GAGVSQSPRYKVAKRGQDVALRCDPISGHVSLFWYQQALGQGPEFLTYFQNEAQLDKSGLPSDRFFAERPEGSVSTLKIQRTQQEDSAVYLCASSLNSGGTRLYTGELFFGEGSRLTVL.

This chain uses TRBV9 with TRBJ1-2, with D tentatively TRBD1 (6 bases). The germline V gene has CDR1 SGDLS and CDR2 YYNGEE. The ends were cut back, 4 bases at V and 2 bases at J, with 12 bases in the middle. The CDR3 totals 14 residues. The CDR3 here is CASSITGQNYGYTF. CDR3 coding DNA: TGTGCCAGCAGCATCACGGGACAAAACTATGGCTACACCTTC.

This rearrangement joins TRBV7-2 to TRBJ1-2, with D perhaps TRBD1 (6 bases). This CDR3 region has 14 residues. The V end lost 0 bases, the J end lost 7 bases, and 12 bases lay between the germline ends. Per the germline V gene, CDR1 is SGHTA and CDR2 is FQGNSA. The CDR3 region is CASSLADRSAGYTF. CDR3 nucleotide sequence: TGTGCCAGCAGCTTAGCCGACAGGTCAGCTGGCTACACCTTC.

V and J are TRBV18 and TRBJ1-5, with D perhaps matching TRBD1 (5 bases). Deletions cut 4 bases from V and 5 bases from J, with 15 bases between. The CDR3 loop spans 15 amino acids. Germline lookup yields CDR1 KGHSH and CDR2 LQKENI. The CDR3 sequence is CASSRSNGRDQPQHF. CDR3 nucleotides: TGTGCCAGCTCACGATCGAACGGCAGGGATCAGCCCCAGCATTTT.